This T cell receptor beta chain was captured in a study of cytomegalovirus exposure and HLA in healthy donors. Whole-study findings and limits: For most subjects, TCR beta sequences were reported to predict HLA-A and HLA-B alleles with accuracy. Beyond CMV serostatus, there was no information to go on about immune exposure. A missense DCLRE1C variant was associated with V- and J-gene trimming of TCR beta chains in a later analysis, and an independent cohort replicated the association.

To note about this clone: The antigen is unknown.

Primers included in the PCR were 60 Vbeta and 13 Jbeta primers. The data were produced by immunoSEQ multiplex PCR, yet TCRdb's version contains in-frame clones alone and is incomplete. In the table there are under 150,000 clones, over 65% of which are singletons. CDR3 size: 16 residues. V was pared by 7 bases and J by 0 bases, with 18 bases between. CDR1 SNHLY and CDR2 FYNNEI come from the germline V gene. The origin of this receptor is a woman aged 40-49 years in good health and CMV-seropositive. This chain connects TRBV2 to TRBJ1-1; D unresolved. Material for sequencing was PBMCs. The CDR3 reads CASTIKRGQLNTEAFF. The CDR3, as DNA: TGTGCCAGCACCATAAAAAGAGGTCAGCTGAACACTGAAGCTTTCTTT.